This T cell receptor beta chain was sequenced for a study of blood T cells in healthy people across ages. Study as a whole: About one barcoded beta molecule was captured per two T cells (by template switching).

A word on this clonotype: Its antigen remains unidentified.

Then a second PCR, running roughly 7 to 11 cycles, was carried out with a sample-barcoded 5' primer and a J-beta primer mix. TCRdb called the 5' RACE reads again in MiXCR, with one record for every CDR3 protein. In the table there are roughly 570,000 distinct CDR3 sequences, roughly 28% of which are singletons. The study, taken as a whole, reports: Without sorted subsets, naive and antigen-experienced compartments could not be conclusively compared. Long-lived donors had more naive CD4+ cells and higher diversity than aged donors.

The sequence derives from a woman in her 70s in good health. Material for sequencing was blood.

This CDR3 is CSASLLGLAGRNEQFF. In nucleotides, the CDR3 is TGCAGTGCTAGTCTTCTCGGACTAGCGGGGCGGAATGAGCAGTTCTTC. V and J are TRBV20-1 and TRBJ2-5; TRBD2 agrees at 12 bases. The J call may be faulty, since TRBJ2-1 better matches the DNA end. Germline assignment: CDR1 DFQATT and CDR2 SNEGSKA (reference sequence). The CDR3 extends over 16 amino acids.